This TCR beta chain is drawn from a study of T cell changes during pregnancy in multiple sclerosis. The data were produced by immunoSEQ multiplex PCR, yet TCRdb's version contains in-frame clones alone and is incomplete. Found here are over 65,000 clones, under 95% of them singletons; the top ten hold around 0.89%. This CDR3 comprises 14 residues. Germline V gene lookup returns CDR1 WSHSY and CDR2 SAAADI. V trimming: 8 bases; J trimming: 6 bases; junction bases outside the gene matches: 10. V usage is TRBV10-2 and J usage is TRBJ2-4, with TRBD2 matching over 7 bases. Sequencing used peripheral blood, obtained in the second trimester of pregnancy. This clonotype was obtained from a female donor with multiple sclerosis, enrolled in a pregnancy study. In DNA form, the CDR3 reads TGCGCCAGCTCAGGACGACTAGCAGCAAACATTCAGTACTTC. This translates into CASSGRLAANIQYF.